This TCR beta chain was sequenced during a study of Ad26.COV2.S vaccination and SARS-CoV-2 variants. For the study at large: The study gave Ad26.COV2.S intramuscularly, once or twice 56 days apart.

This sample's treatment: roughly 18 received Ad26.COV2.S at low or high dose, single or two shots; roughly five received placebo; per-sample allocation not given. The investigators took samples on day 63 after the first vaccine or placebo injection. Its platform was an Ad26 vector, and its expressed antigen was Wuhan-strain SARS-CoV-2 spike. Generated by immunoSEQ multiplex PCR, the TCRdb table keeps only in-frame clones and is missing some. Here the sample spans some 340,000 clones, about 86% being singletons. This CDR3 is built from 14 residues. Trimming shortened V by 2 bases and J by 4 bases, and 14 bases separated the two germline ends. The germline V gene has CDR1 SQVTM and CDR2 ANQGSEA.

The chain combines TRBV29-1 with TRBJ1-2; D remains ambiguous. The receptor's source is a person aged 18 to 59 who received the Ad26.COV2.S COVID-19 vaccine or a placebo. The specimen was peripheral blood, collected in a trial of Ad26.COV2.S vaccine versus placebo. CDR3: CSVERRSLSYGYTF. CDR3 DNA: TGCAGCGTTGAACGCAGGTCCCTCTCCTATGGCTACACCTTC.